This T cell receptor (beta chain) comes out of a study of T cell responses to AZD1222 COVID-19 vaccine. Some clones are missing from TCRdb's copy, which holds only in-frame ones; the method was immunoSEQ multiplex PCR. The sample consists of fewer than 150,000 clones, about 87% of them appearing once. This sample comprised peripheral blood, obtained 28 days after the second AZD1222 dose. This sequence originates from an adult who received the AZD1222 COVID-19 vaccine.

The CDR3 spells CASSHRRYTGELFF. CDR3 bases: TGCGCCAGCAGCCACAGGCGTTACACCGGGGAGCTGTTTTTT. The chain recombines TRBV4-3 with TRBJ2-2; no reliable D call. V dropped 3 bases and J dropped 3 bases, with 8 bases sitting between them. CDR3 length: 14 amino acids. Germline V CDR1 and CDR2: LGHNA, YSLEER.